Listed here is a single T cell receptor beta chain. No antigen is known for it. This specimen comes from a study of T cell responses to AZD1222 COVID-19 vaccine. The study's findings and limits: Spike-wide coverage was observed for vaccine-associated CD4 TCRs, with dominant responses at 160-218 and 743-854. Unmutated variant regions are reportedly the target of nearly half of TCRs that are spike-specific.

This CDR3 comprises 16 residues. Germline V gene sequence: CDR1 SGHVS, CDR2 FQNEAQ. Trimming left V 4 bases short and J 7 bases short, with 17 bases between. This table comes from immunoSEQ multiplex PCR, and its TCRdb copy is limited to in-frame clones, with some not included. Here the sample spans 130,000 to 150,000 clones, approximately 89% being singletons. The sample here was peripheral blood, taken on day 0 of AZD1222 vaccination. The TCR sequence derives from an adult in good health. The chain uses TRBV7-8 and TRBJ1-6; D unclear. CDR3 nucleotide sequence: TGTGCCAGCAGCTCATATACCTCGGGTTCCAATTCACCCCTCCACTTT. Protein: CASSSYTSGSNSPLHF.